These T cell receptor beta chains were read from a single sample in a study of long-term antiretroviral therapy in people with HIV. The protocol was immunoSEQ multiplex PCR, while the TCRdb copy is restricted to in-frame clones and leaves out a portion. The top ten hold about 8.3% of the sample, which has 17,000 or so clones, 75% to 90% seen once. Specimen: unsorted PBMCs, collected 4.2 years after starting antiretroviral therapy. The receptors were sampled from a man in his forties or fifties with HIV. Both conserved end residues are part of each CDR3. The D gene is left open where the match is weak. Clone size is stated in some rows and not others, as once, few, many or a class when expanded.

size,J,V,D,CDR3,DNA
-,TRBJ1-1,TRBV6-6,-,CASSYSKRMNTEAFF,TGTGCCAGCAGTTACTCGAAACGGATGAACACTGAAGCTTTCTTT
-,TRBJ2-2,TRBV6-1,TRBD1,CASSKDRMSGELFF,TGTGCCAGCAGTAAGGACAGGATGTCCGGGGAGCTGTTTTTT
once,TRBJ1-1,TRBV6-1,TRBD1,CASTQDRGTEAFF,TGTGCCAGCACCCAGGACAGGGGCACTGAAGCTTTCTTT
-,TRBJ2-3,TRBV28,-,CASELADTQYF,TGTGCCAGCGAGTTAGCAGATACGCAGTATTTT
-,TRBJ2-7,TRBV7-2,-,CASSSPGEQYF,TGTGCCAGCAGCTCCCCTGGGGAGCAGTACTTC
few,TRBJ2-7,TRBV19,-,CASSKWFGELFEQYF,TGTGCCAGTAGTAAGTGGTTCGGAGAACTCTTCGAGCAGTACTTC
-,TRBJ2-1,TRBV12-5,-,CASGLPTQGGNEQFF,TGTGCTAGTGGTTTGCCCACACAAGGGGGCAATGAGCAGTTCTTC
-,TRBJ2-3,TRBV27,TRBD1,CASSFQYRQGGTDTQYF,TGTGCCAGCAGTTTCCAATACCGACAGGGCGGAACAGATACGCAGTATTTT
-,TRBJ1-2,TRBV6-6,-,CATSTVNYGYTF,TGTGCCACCTCGACAGTTAACTATGGCTACACCTTC
-,TRBJ2-1,TRBV7-8,-,CASSFRGSGGDEQFF,TGTGCCAGCAGCTTCCGGGGCAGTGGAGGCGATGAGCAGTTCTTC
-,TRBJ2-7,TRBV11-2,-,CASSFGRSAYEQYF,TGTGCCAGCAGCTTCGGCAGATCCGCCTACGAGCAGTACTTC